This T cell receptor beta chain is from a study of cytomegalovirus exposure and HLA in healthy donors. Use of 60 Vbeta and 13 Jbeta primers characterized the PCR. The repertoire was sequenced with immunoSEQ multiplex PCR; TCRdb's copy has only in-frame clones and lacks some. Here the sample spans 100,000 to 120,000 clones, roughly 78% being singletons. The trim removed 4 bases at V and 6 bases at J, leaving 9 bases unmatched. Germline assignment: CDR1 MNHEY and CDR2 SMNVEV (reference sequence). This CDR3 has 15 amino acids. The sequencing input was PBMCs. The origin of this receptor is a young woman in good health and CMV-seronegative. J is TRBJ1-5 and V is TRBV27, with 7 nucleotides matching TRBD1. The DNA for the CDR3 is TGTGCCAGCAGTTCAACAGGGGCCCCGGGTCAGCCCCAGCATTTT. Its translation is CASSSTGAPGQPQHF.